The 14 T cell receptor beta chains below all came from one sample that was sequenced in a study of Tregs in tolerant kidney transplant recipients. Sequenced by immunoSEQ multiplex PCR; TCRdb stores in-frame clones only, minus some. The repertoire holds approximately 4,200 clones, with approximately 83% as singletons. The specimen was Tregs from blood, collected before the transplant. These receptors came from a human donor who received a combined kidney and bone marrow transplant.

The rearrangement joins TRBV18 to TRBJ1-2; 9 nucleotides line up with TRBD1. CDR3 length: 16 amino acids. V was clipped by 1 base and J by 2 bases; unmatched bases: 5. From germline, CDR1 is KGHSH and CDR2 LQKENI. CDR3 residues: CASSPLGTGFNYGYTF. As DNA, the CDR3 is TGTGCCAGCTCACCACTTGGGACAGGGTTCAACTATGGCTACACCTTC.

The chain joins TRBV4-2 to TRBJ2-2; TRBD2 matches 9 bases. The CDR3 is made up of 17 amino acids. Germline V lookup: CDR1 LGHNA, CDR2 YNFKEQ. Germline trimming cut 0 bases from V and 5 bases from J; bases unmatched to any gene: 7. The chain's CDR3 is CASSQELLAGRTGELFF. The CDR3 nucleotides are TGTGCCAGCAGCCAAGAGCTGCTAGCGGGAAGAACCGGGGAGCTGTTTTTT.

This chain connects TRBV6-1 to TRBJ1-1, with 9 bases matching TRBD1. V lost 6 bases, J lost 4 bases, and 6 bases stayed unmatched. CDR1 and CDR2 from the germline V gene are MNHNS and SASEGT. The CDR3 has 14 residues. CDR3 amino acids: CASSYGQGITEAFF. Written as DNA, the CDR3 is TGTGCCAGCAGCTACGGACAGGGGATCACTGAAGCTTTCTTT.

The chain recombines TRBV18 with TRBJ1-1; 7 nucleotides agree with TRBD1. Germline CDR1 and CDR2: KGHSH and LQKENI. This CDR3 is built from 13 residues. V lost 4 bases and J lost 5; bases outside the gene matches: 4. The chain's CDR3 is CASSHRGWTEAFF. CDR3 coding DNA: TGTGCCAGCTCACACAGGGGCTGGACTGAAGCTTTCTTT.

V and J are TRBV6-6 and TRBJ2-1; TRBD2 matches 10 bases. Germline CDR1 MNHNY, CDR2 SVGAGI (reference sequence). V shed 2 bases, J shed 3 bases, and the junction held 4 bases outside the gene matches. This CDR3 comprises 16 residues. CDR3 in amino acids: CASSYAGLASYNEQFF. CDR3 sequence (DNA): TGTGCCAGCAGTTACGCGGGACTAGCGAGCTACAATGAGCAGTTCTTC.

The chain joins TRBV28 to TRBJ2-7, with a weak D call TRBD2 (6 bases). Trimming pared 8 bases from V and 7 bases from J, leaving 24 bases between. CDR1 and CDR2 from the germline V gene are MDHEN and SYDVKM. CDR3 size: 15 residues. CDR3 amino acids: CASVPPGTVPKEQYF. DNA of the CDR3: TGTGCCAGCGTTCCACCCGGGACTGTTCCTAAAGAGCAGTACTTC.

The chain couples TRBV10-3 to TRBJ2-1; TRBD1 matches 7 bases. Germline V gene data show CDR1 as ENHRY and CDR2 as SYGVKD. V was clipped by 2 bases and J by 8 bases; unmatched bases: 3. The CDR3 consists of 13 residues. The CDR3 reads CAISEATGDEQFF. The CDR3 nucleotides read TGTGCCATCAGTGAGGCCACAGGGGATGAGCAGTTCTTC.

J is TRBJ2-5 and V is TRBV10-3, with D maybe TRBD1 (6 bases). CDR3 length: 11 residues. The germline V gene encodes CDR1 ENHRY and CDR2 SYGVKD. The V end lost 8 bases, the J end lost 4 bases, and 8 bases lay between the germline ends. The CDR3 is CAIATGETQYF. Here the CDR3 DNA reads TGTGCCATCGCGACAGGAGAGACCCAGTACTTC.

This clone was seen a handful of times. The genes are TRBV5-4 and TRBJ2-7; 10 nucleotides agree with TRBD1. Germline values: CDR1 SGHNT, CDR2 YYREEE (reference sequence). J lost 2 bases, V lost 1 base, and 9 bases had no gene match. This CDR3 has 17 residues. The CDR3 DNA sequence: TGTGCCAGCAGCTTGCCTCCGGGACAGGGGACGACCTACGAGCAGTACTTC. It yields the protein CASSLPPGQGTTYEQYF.

V and J are TRBV4-2 and TRBJ1-2; 8 bases are shared with TRBD1. This CDR3 contains 16 residues. The V gene's germline CDR1 is LGHNA and CDR2 YNFKEQ. With V trimmed by 3 bases and J by 6 bases, 12 bases remained unmatched. CDR3: CASSQFGPGGVDGYTF. CDR3 coding DNA: TGTGCCAGCAGCCAGTTCGGACCAGGGGGCGTTGATGGCTACACCTTC.

The J gene is TRBJ2-7, the V gene TRBV6-5, with 8 bases aligning to TRBD2. The CDR3 runs to 15 residues. The V gene's germline CDR1 is MNHEY and CDR2 SVGAGI. V dropped 5 bases and J dropped 5; count of bases not matched to a gene: 11. CDR3 amino acids: CASSNPRGGSDEQYF. The CDR3 DNA sequence: TGTGCCAGCAGTAACCCCCGGGGGGGGTCCGACGAGCAGTACTTC.

The V gene is TRBV28, the J gene TRBJ1-2; no reliable D call. Trimming pared 6 bases from V and 7 bases from J, leaving 12 bases between. CDR1 is MDHEN, CDR2 SYDVKM, per germline. The CDR3 contains 12 residues. Written as DNA, the CDR3 is TGTGCCAGCAGCCCCCCTCGGGGTGGCTACACCTTC. This gives the protein CASSPPRGGYTF.

V gene TRBV10-2 combines with J gene TRBJ2-7; 9 bases are a match to TRBD2. Germline loops: CDR1 WSHSY, CDR2 SAAADI. This CDR3 region has 15 residues. The ends lost 6 bases at V and 5 bases at J; junction bases unmatched: 11. CDR3 loop: CASRRTGGGGNEQYF. CDR3 nucleotides: TGCGCCAGCAGGAGAACTGGCGGGGGGGGGAACGAGCAGTACTTC.

CDR3 in amino acids: CASSQERSVSTQYF. The CDR3 DNA reads TGTGCCAGCAGCCAAGAAAGATCGGTATCGACGCAGTATTTT. The rearrangement links TRBV14 to TRBJ2-3, with no clear D. Trimming took off 0 bases at V and 9 bases at J, with 13 bases between the two ends. The CDR3 is 14 residues long. The germline gives CDR1 SGHDN, CDR2 FVKESK.